Following are 21 T cell receptor beta chains from one sample sequenced in a study of post-analysis software for immune sequencing data. Findings and limits, study-wide: Patients carried five TRBV segments more frequently than controls did, and TRBV5-6, TRBV5-1 and TRBV20-1 were among them.

The antigens of these receptors remain unknown. Incorporated into the TCR beta cDNA libraries were unique molecular identifiers, which served to reduce PCR and sequencing biases. TCRdb re-called the PCR reads with MiXCR, one entry per CDR3 protein. The data hold 740,000 or so distinct CDR3 sequences, with around 53% observed a single time. Sequencing was done on a sample of blood. The receptors here all came from a girl aged 10 to 17 with multiple sclerosis.

This clonotype occurred a few times. This chain joins TRBV20-1 and TRBJ2-7; D is possibly TRBD1 (6 bases). CDR1 is DFQATT, CDR2 SNEGSKA, per germline (reference sequence). V lost 6 bases and J lost 2, with 17 bases in between. The CDR3 sequence is 14 residues long. The CDR3 bases are TGCAGTGCCAGGCGACAGGCAACGGCCTACGAGCAGTACTTC. It codes for CSARRQATAYEQYF.

The V call is TRBV29-1, the J call TRBJ2-5; no clear D gene. TRBJ2-7 matches the DNA end more closely, so the J call is doubtful. The germline CDR1 and CDR2 sequences are SQVTM and ANQGSEA. The CDR3 extends over 11 amino acids. The CDR3 DNA reads TGCAGCGTTGAACAGTACTACGAGCAGTACTTC. Its translation is CSVEQYYEQYF.

The gene calls are TRBV29-1 and TRBJ2-7; D is possibly TRBD2 (5 bases). Germline V lookup: CDR1 SQVTM, CDR2 ANQGSEA. The CDR3 extends over 14 amino acids. V gave up 4 bases and J gave up 2 bases, with 15 bases separating them. The DNA of the CDR3 is TGCAGCGTTGGAGGGTTGACCGGAACCTACGAGCAGTACTTC. This sequence encodes CSVGGLTGTYEQYF.

The V call is TRBV10-3, the J call TRBJ2-3; 12 bases match TRBD2. The CDR3 totals 17 residues. Germline V gives CDR1 ENHRY, CDR2 SYGVKD. Trimming took 3 bases from V and 4 from J; bases not matched to a gene: 8. The CDR3, as DNA: TGTGCCATCAGTGACCCTAGCGGGGGGGCCGTCGCAGATACGCAGTATTTT. Protein product: CAISDPSGGAVADTQYF.

V usage is TRBV2 and J usage is TRBJ2-4; D ambiguous. The J call is doubtful: the DNA matches TRBJ2-7 better. The CDR3 totals 12 residues. Germline V gene sequence: CDR1 SNHLY, CDR2 FYNNEI. CDR3: CASSEAGHEQYF. The DNA for the CDR3 is TGTGCCAGCAGTGAAGCGGGCCACGAGCAGTACTTC.

This clonotype was seen only once. This rearrangement joins TRBV15 to TRBJ2-3, with D possibly TRBD2 on 6 matching bases. V lost 1 base and J 0 bases, leaving 11 bases between the germline ends. The CDR3 spans 16 residues. Germline V CDR1 and CDR2: LNHNV, YYDKDF (reference sequence). CDR3 nucleotide sequence: TGTGCCACCAGCAGAGCTTCTAGCGCAAGCACAGATACGCAGTATTTT. Its protein product is CATSRASSASTDTQYF. The whole variable domain, remainder taken from reference TRBV15 and TRBJ2-3, is DAMVIQNPRYQVTQFGKPVTLSCSQTLNHNVMYWYQQKSSQAPKLLFHYYDKDFNNEADTPDNFQSRRPNTSFCFLDIRSPGLGDTAMYLCATSRASSASTDTQYFGPGTRLTVL.

The CDR3 bases are TGCAGCGTTGCCCCTTTGGGAACCCAGTACTTC. The encoded protein is CSVAPLGTQYF. The chain links TRBV29-1 to TRBJ2-5; no firm D call. V was cut by 4 bases and J by 8 bases, with 11 bases left in between. Looked up from germline, CDR1 is SQVTM and CDR2 is ANQGSEA. The CDR3 loop spans 11 amino acids.

The chain carries TRBV7-9 and TRBJ1-6; no firm D call. Trimming left V 5 bases short and J 9 bases short, with 8 bases between. The CDR3 sequence is 12 residues long. CDR1 and CDR2 (germline): SEHNR, FQNEAQ (reference sequence). CDR3 DNA: TGTGCCAGCAGCCCCGGAGGTTCACCCCTCCACTTT. This sequence encodes CASSPGGSPLHF.

The chain is built from TRBV7-3 and TRBJ2-7, with 8 bases that match TRBD1. The CDR3 has 16 amino acids. Trimming at V came to 5 bases and at J to 3 bases, leaving 12 bases not matched to a gene. Germline CDR1 is SGHTA and CDR2 is FQGTGA. This CDR3 reads CASSPGTGYGLYEQYF. Here the CDR3 DNA reads TGTGCCAGCAGCCCCGGGACAGGATATGGCCTCTACGAGCAGTACTTC. Drawing the rest from reference TRBV7-3 and TRBJ2-7, the complete variable domain is GAGVSQTPSNKVTEKGKYVELRCDPISGHTALYWYRQSLGQGPEFLIYFQGTGAADDSGLPNDRFFAVRPEGSVSTLKIQRTERGDSAVYLCASSPGTGYGLYEQYFGPGTRLTVT.

This clonotype appeared a few times. This rearrangement joins TRBV18 to TRBJ2-5, with D possibly matching TRBD1 (6 bases). V lost 4 bases and J lost 13, with 13 bases in between. The CDR3 runs to 11 residues. Germline values: CDR1 KGHSH, CDR2 LQKENI. Here the CDR3 reads CASSRGGHRYF. The CDR3 nucleotides read TGTGCCAGCTCACGAGGGGGTCATAGGTACTTC. The full variable domain, rest sourced from reference TRBV18 and TRBJ2-5, is NAGVMQNPRHLVRRRGQEARLRCSPMKGHSHVYWYRQLPEEGLKFMVYLQKENIIDESGMPKERFSAEFPKEGPSILRIQQVVRGDSAAYFCASSRGGHRYFGPGTRLLVL.

This clonotype was detected a few times. This chain links TRBV19 with TRBJ2-1, with 9 bases identical to TRBD1. The CDR3 has 13 amino acids. CDR1 and CDR2 (germline): LNHDA, SQIVND (reference sequence). The ends lost 7 bases at V and 7 bases at J; junction bases unmatched: 5. CDR3 sequence reads: CASKGQGSNEQFF. The DNA for the CDR3 is TGTGCCAGTAAGGGACAGGGAAGTAATGAGCAGTTCTTC.

The chain joins TRBV5-5 to TRBJ2-7, with D perhaps matching TRBD1 (7 bases). The V gene's germline CDR1 is SGHKS and CDR2 YYEKEE (reference sequence). The V end lost 4 bases, the J end lost 3 bases, and 14 bases lay between the germline ends. CDR3 size: 14 residues. The CDR3 nucleotides are TGTGCCAGCAGCCTCCAGGGGGGTTACTACGAGCAGTACTTC. Amino acids: CASSLQGGYYEQYF.

The chain employs TRBV5-1 and TRBJ1-1; tentatively, D is TRBD1 (5 bases). The CDR3 is made up of 14 amino acids. Trimming took 4 bases from V and 4 from J, leaving 14 bases between them. Per the germline V gene, CDR1 is SGHRS and CDR2 is YFSETQ. The CDR3 region is CASSLGRTVTEAFF. The CDR3 DNA reads TGCGCCAGCAGCCTGGGACGGACGGTCACTGAAGCTTTCTTT.

This clonotype appeared a few times. V is TRBV20-1 and J is TRBJ1-5; D gene unclear. V gave up 6 bases and J gave up 4 bases, with 19 bases separating them. The germline gives CDR1 DFQATT, CDR2 SNEGSKA (reference sequence). This CDR3 has 15 residues. This CDR3 is CSARPASFGNQPQHF. The CDR3 DNA sequence: TGCAGTGCCCGACCGGCAAGTTTCGGGAATCAGCCCCAGCATTTT.

This sequence joins TRBV5-1 and TRBJ2-7; 10 bases agree with TRBD2. Trimming at V came to 1 base and at J to 2 bases, leaving 3 bases not matched to a gene. There are 15 residues in the CDR3. From germline, CDR1 is SGHRS and CDR2 YFSETQ. The CDR3 DNA sequence: TGCGCCAGCAGCTTGTATAGCGGGGGGACCTACGAGCAGTACTTC. Its translation: CASSLYSGGTYEQYF.

This clonotype was picked up a small number of times. This chain joins TRBV7-6 and TRBJ2-1, with 9 positions matching TRBD1. The V segment lost 1 base and the J segment 4 bases; nucleotides outside the gene matches: 5. The CDR3 has 16 amino acids. Per the germline V gene, CDR1 is SGHVS and CDR2 is FNYEAQ. The CDR3 loop reads CASSLEGQGRYNEQFF. The CDR3 DNA sequence: TGTGCCAGCAGCTTAGAGGGACAGGGTCGGTACAATGAGCAGTTCTTC.

This clonotype was seen a few times. This rearrangement joins TRBV7-2 to TRBJ2-3; unclear D gene. The germline CDR1 and CDR2 sequences are SGHTA and FQGNSA. This CDR3 is built from 15 residues. Trimming stripped 5 bases from V and 4 bases from J, with 16 bases between. Here the CDR3 reads CASSRAGPPADTQYF. In nucleotides, the CDR3 is TGTGCCAGCAGCCGAGCAGGCCCACCGGCAGATACGCAGTATTTT.

The chain joins TRBV20-1 to TRBJ2-3, with D unresolved. Germline CDR1 is DFQATT and CDR2 is SNEGSKA (reference sequence). Trimming left V 3 bases short and J 4 bases short, with 14 bases between. This CDR3 is 14 amino acids long. The DNA of the CDR3 is TGCAGTGCTAGGATCTCTAACAAGGCAGATACGCAGTATTTT. Its protein product is CSARISNKADTQYF.

The chain links TRBV6-5 to TRBJ1-2; D call uncertain. Germline V gene sequence: CDR1 MNHEY, CDR2 SVGAGI. V was shortened by 5 bases and J by 9 bases, with 16 bases between the two germline ends. The CDR3 is 13 amino acids. CDR3 nucleotide sequence: TGTGCCAGCAGTCCCGACTCTCCAGGTCGCTACACCTTC. This codes for CASSPDSPGRYTF.

The chain employs TRBV10-3 and TRBJ1-2, with 7 positions matching TRBD1. The trim removed 5 bases at V and 5 bases at J, leaving 8 bases unmatched. This CDR3 has 14 amino acids. Germline lookup yields CDR1 ENHRY and CDR2 SYGVKD. As DNA, the CDR3 is TGTGCCATCAGTCCGCAGGGGGGTGGGTATGGCTACACCTTC. This sequence encodes CAISPQGGGYGYTF.

The rearrangement joins TRBV6-1 to TRBJ1-5; the match to TRBD1 covers 8 bases. CDR3 length: 15 residues. V was clipped by 11 bases and J by 7 bases; unmatched bases: 16. Germline V CDR1 and CDR2: MNHNS, SASEGT. The CDR3 here is CAGIGGQVEAQPQHF. In DNA form, the CDR3 reads TGTGCCGGCATTGGGGGACAGGTGGAAGCGCAGCCCCAGCATTTT.